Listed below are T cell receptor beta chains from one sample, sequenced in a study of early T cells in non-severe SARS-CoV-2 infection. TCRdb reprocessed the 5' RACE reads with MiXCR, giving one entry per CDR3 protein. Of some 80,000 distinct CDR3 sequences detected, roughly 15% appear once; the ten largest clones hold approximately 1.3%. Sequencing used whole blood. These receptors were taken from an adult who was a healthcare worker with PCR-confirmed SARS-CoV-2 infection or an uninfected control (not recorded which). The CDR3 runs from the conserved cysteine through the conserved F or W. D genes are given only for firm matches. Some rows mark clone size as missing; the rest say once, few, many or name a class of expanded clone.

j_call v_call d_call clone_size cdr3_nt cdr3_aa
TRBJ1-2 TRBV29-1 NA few TGCAGCGTTGTCGTCCAGGGCGGAGGCTATGGCTACACCTTC CSVVVQGGGYGYTF
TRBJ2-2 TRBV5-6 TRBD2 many TGTGCCAGCACCTGGCTAGCGGGGGGTCAGGACACCGGGGAGCTGTTTTTT CASTWLAGGQDTGELFF
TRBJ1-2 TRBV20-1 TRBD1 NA TGCAGTGCTAGAGACTGGACAGGGGAATATGGCTACACCTTC CSARDWTGEYGYTF
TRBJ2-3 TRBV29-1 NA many TGCAGCGTTGACGCTGGGCCCGCAGATACGCAGTATTTT CSVDAGPADTQYF
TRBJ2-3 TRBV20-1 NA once TGCAGTGCTAGGATAGGGTTAGGCACAGATACGCAGTATTTT CSARIGLGTDTQYF
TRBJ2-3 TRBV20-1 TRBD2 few TGCAGTGCTCCTGGACTAGCGGGGGCGTACACAGATACGCAGTATTTT CSAPGLAGAYTDTQYF
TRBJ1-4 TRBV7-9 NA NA TGTGCCAGCAGCTTAGTCGCAGGAGGTGAAAAACTGTTTTTT CASSLVAGGEKLFF
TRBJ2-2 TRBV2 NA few TGTGCCAGCAGTGAAGATGCGGGCCAAGACACCGGGGAGCTGTTTTTT CASSEDAGQDTGELFF
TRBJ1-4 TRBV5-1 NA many TGCGCCAGCAGCCCCCGGGGAGGGGCAGGGGAAAAACTGTTTTTT CASSPRGGAGEKLFF
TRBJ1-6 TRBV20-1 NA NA TGCAGTGCGAAGCAATTGGGGTATTCACCCCTCCACTTT CSAKQLGYSPLHF
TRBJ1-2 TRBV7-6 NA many TGTGCCAGCAGCTTAGCCGGACGGGGCCGAGGCTACACCTTC CASSLAGRGRGYTF
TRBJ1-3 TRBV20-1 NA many TGCAGTGCTAGAGAGCCCAAGGGCAAAGGGGCTGGAAACACCATATATTTT CSAREPKGKGAGNTIYF
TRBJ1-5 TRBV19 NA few TGTGCCAGTAGACGTAGGGGGTATAGCAATCAGCCCCAGCATTTT CASRRRGYSNQPQHF
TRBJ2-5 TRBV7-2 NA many TGTGCCAGCAGCTTCGGGTTGTTAGTTTGGGGGGAGGAGGAGACCCAGTACTTC CASSFGLLVWGEEETQYF
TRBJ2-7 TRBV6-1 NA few TGTGCCAGCAGTGAAGGACCGGGGCAGGGCTTATACGAGCAGTACTTC CASSEGPGQGLYEQYF
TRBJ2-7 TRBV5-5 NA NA TGTGCCAGCAGCTTGGGGAACAGGGTGACCTACGAGCAGTACTTC CASSLGNRVTYEQYF
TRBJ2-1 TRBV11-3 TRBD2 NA TGTGCCAGCAGCTTAAACCGACTAGCGGGAAGGAATGAGCAGTTCTTC CASSLNRLAGRNEQFF
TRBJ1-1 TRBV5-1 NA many TGCGCCAGCAGCTTGGAACAGGACACTGAAGCTTTCTTT CASSLEQDTEAFF
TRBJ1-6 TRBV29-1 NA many TGCAGCGTTGGTGAGGGGCGGAATTCACCCCTCCACTTT CSVGEGRNSPLHF
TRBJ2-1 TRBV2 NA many TGTGCCAGCAGCCTCGGACTACCAGAGGTCAATGAGCAGTTCTTC CASSLGLPEVNEQFF
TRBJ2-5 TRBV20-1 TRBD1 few TGCAGTGCTGGCGAAGGGACAGTCCAAGAGACCCAGTACTTC CSAGEGTVQETQYF
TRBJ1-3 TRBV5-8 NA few TGTGCCAGCAGCTTGGAGGGGAACCCCTCCCGGAACACCATATATTTT CASSLEGNPSRNTIYF
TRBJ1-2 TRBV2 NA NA TGTGCCAGCAGTAGTATCCAGGGTTCGCCTAACTATGGCTACACCTTC CASSSIQGSPNYGYTF
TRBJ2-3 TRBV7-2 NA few TGTGCCAGCAGCGCGAGGCAAGGGGGGAGCACAGATACGCAGTATTTT CASSARQGGSTDTQYF
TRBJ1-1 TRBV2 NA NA TGTGCACTCGGCGGTAGCTTGAACACTGAAGCTTTCTTT CALGGSLNTEAFF
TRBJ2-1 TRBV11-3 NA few TGTGCCAGCAGCTTAGATCCCCAGGAGTACAATGAGCAGTTCTTC CASSLDPQEYNEQFF
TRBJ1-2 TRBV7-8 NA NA TGTGCCAGCAGCACTTCGTTGGGGGGACACTATGGCTACACCTTC CASSTSLGGHYGYTF
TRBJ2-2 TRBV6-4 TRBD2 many TGTGCCAGCAGTGTAGCGGGGGACACCGGGGAGCTGTTTTTT CASSVAGDTGELFF
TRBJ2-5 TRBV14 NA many TGTGCCAGCAGCCAAGATTGGGGCTCTCTTGAGACCCAGTACTTC CASSQDWGSLETQYF
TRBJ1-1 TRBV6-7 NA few TGTGCCAGCAGTTACGGGGTGCGATTAGCTTTCTTT CASSYGVRLAFF
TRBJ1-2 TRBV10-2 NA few TGCGCCAGCAGTGAGGGAGTGGGTTATGGCTACACCTTC CASSEGVGYGYTF
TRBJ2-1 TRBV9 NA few TGTGCCAGCAGCTCCCTGGGGATCGTCGCCCACAATGAGCAGTTCTTC CASSSLGIVAHNEQFF
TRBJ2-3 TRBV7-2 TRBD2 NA TGTGCCAGCAGCTTAGCGGTACTAGCGAGCACAGATACGCAGTATTTT CASSLAVLASTDTQYF
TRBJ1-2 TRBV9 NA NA TGTGCCAGCAGCCCTGACAGCTATGGCTACACCTTC CASSPDSYGYTF
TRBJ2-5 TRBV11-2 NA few TGTGCCAGCAGCTTAGACCTCAATCGGGGAGCGGAGACCCAGTACTTC CASSLDLNRGAETQYF
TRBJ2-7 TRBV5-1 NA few TGCGCCAGCAGCTTGGTTCTCGGATACGAGCAGTACTTC CASSLVLGYEQYF
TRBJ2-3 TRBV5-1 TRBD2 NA TGCGCCAGCAGGCCCCGATCCCTAGCGGGGGCTGACACAGATACGCAGTATTTT CASRPRSLAGADTDTQYF
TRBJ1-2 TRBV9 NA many TGTGCCAGCAGTCTCACCGGACAGCCTAGCTATGGCTACACCTTC CASSLTGQPSYGYTF
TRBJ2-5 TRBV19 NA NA TGTGCCAGTAGTATCCTCGGCCGTGGGGTCCAAGAGACCCAGTACTTC CASSILGRGVQETQYF
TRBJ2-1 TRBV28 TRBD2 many TGTGCCAGCAGACCCCGGACTAGCGGGGAAAACCTTAGGCGCAATGAGCAGTTCTTC CASRPRTSGENLRRNEQFF
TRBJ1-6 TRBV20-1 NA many TGCAGTGCTAGACATTCGAGCTCCTATAATTCACCCCTCCACTTT CSARHSSSYNSPLHF
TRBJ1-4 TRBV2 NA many TGTGCCACGAGGGAGACAGAGCCTAATGAAAAACTGTTTTTT CATRETEPNEKLFF
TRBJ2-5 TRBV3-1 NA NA TGTGCCAGCAGCCAGAGGGCGGGCACGGGTGAAGAGACCCAGTACTTC CASSQRAGTGEETQYF
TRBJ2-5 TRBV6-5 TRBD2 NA TGTGCCAGCAGCCAGGTGGTAGCGGGGTCTGGGACCCAGTACTTC CASSQVVAGSGTQYF
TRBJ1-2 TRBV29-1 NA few TGCAGCGTTGTACAGGGACTACATACTAACTATGGCTACACCTTC CSVVQGLHTNYGYTF
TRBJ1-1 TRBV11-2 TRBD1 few TGTGCCAGCAGCCCTGGACAGGTTAAGAACACTGAAGCTTTCTTT CASSPGQVKNTEAFF
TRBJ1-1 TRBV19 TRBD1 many TGTGCCAGTAGTATAACCGGGACAGGGGTGACGAACACTGAAGCTTTCTTT CASSITGTGVTNTEAFF
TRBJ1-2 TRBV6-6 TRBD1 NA TGTGCCAGCAGCTGGGACAGGGCTGGCTACACCTTC CASSWDRAGYTF
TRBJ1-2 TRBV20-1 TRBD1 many TGCAGTGCTAGATGGGCACAGGGGGCAAACTATGGCTACACCTTC CSARWAQGANYGYTF
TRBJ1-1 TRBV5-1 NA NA TGCGCCAGCAGCTTCCCCGGGGGGGGGAAGCTTTTCTTT CASSFPGGGKLFF
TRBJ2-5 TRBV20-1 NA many TGCAGTGCTAGGGACACCATCCAAGAGACCCAGTACTTC CSARDTIQETQYF
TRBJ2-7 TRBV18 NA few TGTGCCAGCTCACAGGGCACCCTGGCCTACGAGCAGTACTTC CASSQGTLAYEQYF
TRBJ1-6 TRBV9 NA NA TGTGCCAGCAGCGTTTCCTCGAATTCACCCCTCCACTTT CASSVSSNSPLHF
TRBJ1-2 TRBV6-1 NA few TGTGCCACAAACGGGGGAGGCATTTACTATGGCTACACCTTC CATNGGGIYYGYTF
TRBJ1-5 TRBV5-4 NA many TGTGCCAGTAAGGGGTGGAGCAATCAGCCCCAGCATTTT CASKGWSNQPQHF